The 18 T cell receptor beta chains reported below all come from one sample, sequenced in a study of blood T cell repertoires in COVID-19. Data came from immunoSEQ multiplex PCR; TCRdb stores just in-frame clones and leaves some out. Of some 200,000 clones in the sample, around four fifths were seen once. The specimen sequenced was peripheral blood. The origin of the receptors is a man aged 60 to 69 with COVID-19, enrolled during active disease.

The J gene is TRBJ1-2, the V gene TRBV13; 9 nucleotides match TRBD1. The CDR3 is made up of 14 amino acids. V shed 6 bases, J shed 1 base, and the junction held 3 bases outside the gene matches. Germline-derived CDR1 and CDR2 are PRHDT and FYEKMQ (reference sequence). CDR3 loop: CASRGTGLNYGYTF. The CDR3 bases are TGTGCCAGCAGGGGGACAGGGCTTAACTATGGCTACACCTTC.

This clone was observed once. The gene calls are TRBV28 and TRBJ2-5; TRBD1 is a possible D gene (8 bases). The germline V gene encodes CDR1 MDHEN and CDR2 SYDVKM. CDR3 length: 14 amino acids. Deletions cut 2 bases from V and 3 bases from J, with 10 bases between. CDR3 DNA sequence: TGTGCCAGCAGTTTAACAGGGGGGGAAGAGACCCAGTACTTC. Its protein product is CASSLTGGEETQYF.

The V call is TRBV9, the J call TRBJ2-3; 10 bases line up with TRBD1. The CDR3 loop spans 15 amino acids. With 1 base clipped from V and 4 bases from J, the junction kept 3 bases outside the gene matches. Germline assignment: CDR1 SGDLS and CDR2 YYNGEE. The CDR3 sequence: CASSVSGQGPDTQYF. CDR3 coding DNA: TGTGCCAGCAGCGTATCGGGACAGGGGCCAGATACGCAGTATTTT.

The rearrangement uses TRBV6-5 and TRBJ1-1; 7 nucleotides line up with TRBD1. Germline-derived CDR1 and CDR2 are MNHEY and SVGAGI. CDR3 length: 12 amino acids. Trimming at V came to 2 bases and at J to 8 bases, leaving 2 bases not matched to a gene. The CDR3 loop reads CASSYHRGEAFF. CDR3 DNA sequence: TGTGCCAGCAGTTACCACAGGGGAGAAGCTTTCTTT.

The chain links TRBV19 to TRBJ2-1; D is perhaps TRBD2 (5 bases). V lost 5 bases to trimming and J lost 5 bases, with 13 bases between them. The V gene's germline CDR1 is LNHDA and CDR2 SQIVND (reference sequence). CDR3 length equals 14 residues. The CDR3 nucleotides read TGTGCCAGTAGTCAGCGGACGAGCAACAATGAGCAGTTCTTC. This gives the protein CASSQRTSNNEQFF.

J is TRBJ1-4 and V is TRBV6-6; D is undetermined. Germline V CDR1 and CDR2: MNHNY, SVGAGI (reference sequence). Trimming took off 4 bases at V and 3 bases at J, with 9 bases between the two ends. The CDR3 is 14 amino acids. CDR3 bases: TGTGCCAGCAGTTCCTATTCGGCTAATGAAAAACTGTTTTTT. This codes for CASSSYSANEKLFF.

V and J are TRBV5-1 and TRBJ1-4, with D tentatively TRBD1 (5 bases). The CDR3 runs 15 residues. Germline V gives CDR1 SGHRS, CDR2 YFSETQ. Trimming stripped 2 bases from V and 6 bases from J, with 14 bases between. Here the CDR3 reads CASSFSRDSDEKLFF. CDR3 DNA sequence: TGCGCCAGCAGCTTCTCCCGAGACAGTGATGAAAAACTGTTTTTT.

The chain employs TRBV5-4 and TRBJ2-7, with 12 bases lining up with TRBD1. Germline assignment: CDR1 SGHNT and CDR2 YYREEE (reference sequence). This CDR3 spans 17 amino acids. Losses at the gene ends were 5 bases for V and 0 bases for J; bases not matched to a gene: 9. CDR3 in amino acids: CASSLGTGGWSSYEQYF. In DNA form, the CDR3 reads TGTGCCAGCAGTCTCGGGACAGGGGGCTGGAGCTCCTACGAGCAGTACTTC.

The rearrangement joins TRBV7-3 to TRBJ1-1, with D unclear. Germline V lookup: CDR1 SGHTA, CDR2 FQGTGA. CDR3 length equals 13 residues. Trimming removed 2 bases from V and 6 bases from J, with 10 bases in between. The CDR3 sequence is CASSLPGKAEAFF. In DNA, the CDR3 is TGTGCCAGCAGCTTACCCGGGAAGGCTGAAGCTTTCTTT. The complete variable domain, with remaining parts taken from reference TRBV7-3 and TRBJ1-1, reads GAGVSQTPSNKVTEKGKYVELRCDPISGHTALYWYRQSLGQGPEFLIYFQGTGAADDSGLPNDRFFAVRPEGSVSTLKIQRTERGDSAVYLCASSLPGKAEAFFGQGTRLTVV.

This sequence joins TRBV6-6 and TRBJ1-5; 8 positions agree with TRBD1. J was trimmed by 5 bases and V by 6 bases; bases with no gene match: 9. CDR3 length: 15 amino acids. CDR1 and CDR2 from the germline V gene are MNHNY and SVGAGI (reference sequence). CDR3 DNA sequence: TGTGCCAGCAGGGGGGGCAGGGGGCGAGATCAGCCCCAGCATTTT. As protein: CASRGGRGRDQPQHF.

The CDR3 nucleotides read TGTGCCAGCAGCTTAGATTCACTAGCGGGAGACGAGGAGCTGTTTTTT. This gives the protein CASSLDSLAGDEELFF. V and J are TRBV11-2 and TRBJ2-2, with 11 positions matching TRBD2. With 0 bases clipped from V and 10 bases from J, the junction kept 7 bases outside the gene matches. This CDR3 has 16 amino acids. Germline V gene sequence: CDR1 SGHAT, CDR2 FQNNGV.

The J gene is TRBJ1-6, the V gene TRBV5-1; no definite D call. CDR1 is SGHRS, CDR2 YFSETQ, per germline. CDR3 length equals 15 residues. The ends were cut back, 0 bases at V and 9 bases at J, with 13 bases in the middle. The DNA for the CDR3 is TGCGCCAGCAGCTTGGAACCTCAACCAGGTTCACCCCTCCACTTT. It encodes CASSLEPQPGSPLHF. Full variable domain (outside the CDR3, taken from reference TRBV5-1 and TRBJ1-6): KAGVTQTPRYLIKTRGQQVTLSCSPISGHRSVSWYQQTPGQGLQFLFEYFSETQRNKGNFPGRFSGRQFSNSRSEMNVSTLELGDSALYLCASSLEPQPGSPLHFGNGTRLTVT.

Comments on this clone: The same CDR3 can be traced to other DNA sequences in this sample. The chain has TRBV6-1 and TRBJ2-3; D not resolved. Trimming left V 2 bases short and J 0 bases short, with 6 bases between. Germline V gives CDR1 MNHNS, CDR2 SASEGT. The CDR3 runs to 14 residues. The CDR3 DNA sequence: TGTGCCAGCAGTGAACGCAGTAGCACAGATACGCAGTATTTT. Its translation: CASSERSSTDTQYF.

Here the CDR3 reads CASSPGGGTGNTIYF. The CDR3 DNA follows: TGTGCCAGCAGTCCAGGGGGCGGGACTGGAAACACCATATATTTT. The V and J genes are TRBV6-5 and TRBJ1-3; 8 bases match TRBD1. Germline loops: CDR1 MNHEY, CDR2 SVGAGI. V shed 5 bases and J 2 bases; nucleotides not matched to a gene: 5. The CDR3 is 15 amino acids.

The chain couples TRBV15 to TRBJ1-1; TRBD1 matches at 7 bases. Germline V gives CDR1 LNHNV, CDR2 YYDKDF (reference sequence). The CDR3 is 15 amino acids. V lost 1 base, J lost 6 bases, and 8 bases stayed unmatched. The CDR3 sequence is CATSRGRAGGSEAFF. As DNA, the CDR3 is TGTGCCACCAGCAGAGGACGGGCAGGGGGGTCTGAAGCTTTCTTT.

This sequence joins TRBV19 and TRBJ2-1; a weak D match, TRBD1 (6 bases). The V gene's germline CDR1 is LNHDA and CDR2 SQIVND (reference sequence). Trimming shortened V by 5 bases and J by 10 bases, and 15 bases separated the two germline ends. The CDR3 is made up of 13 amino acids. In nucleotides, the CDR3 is TGTGCCAGTAGTGCCTCAGGGGTAAGGGAGCAGTTCTTC. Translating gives CASSASGVREQFF.

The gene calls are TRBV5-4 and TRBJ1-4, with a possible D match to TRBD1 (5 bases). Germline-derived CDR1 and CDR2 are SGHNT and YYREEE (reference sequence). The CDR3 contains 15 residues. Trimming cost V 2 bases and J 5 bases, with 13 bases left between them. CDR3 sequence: CASSFGGDLNEKLFF. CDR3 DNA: TGTGCCAGCAGCTTTGGAGGGGACTTAAATGAAAAACTGTTTTTT.

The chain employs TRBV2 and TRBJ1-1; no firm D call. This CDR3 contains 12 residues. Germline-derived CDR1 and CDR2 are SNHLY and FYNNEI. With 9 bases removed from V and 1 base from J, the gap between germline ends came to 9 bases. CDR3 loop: CARVTTNTEAFF. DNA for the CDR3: TGTGCCAGGGTCACAACGAACACTGAAGCTTTCTTT.